A single sample gave rise to the 17 T cell receptor beta chains below, sequenced in a study of T cell responses to AZD1222 COVID-19 vaccine. Here immunoSEQ multiplex PCR was the method, and the copy in TCRdb shows in-frame clones only, minus some. The data hold around 30,000 clones, with approximately 93% observed a single time. Source: peripheral blood, taken on day 0 of AZD1222 vaccination. The receptors shown here come from an adult in good health.

The chain employs TRBV5-1 and TRBJ1-1; D gene ambiguous. V was pared by 0 bases and J by 3 bases, with 12 bases between. CDR3 length: 15 amino acids. The germline V gene encodes CDR1 SGHRS and CDR2 YFSETQ. This chain's CDR3 is CASSLGGRLDTEAFF. In DNA form, the CDR3 reads TGCGCCAGCAGCTTGGGTGGCAGGTTGGACACTGAAGCTTTCTTT.

The rearrangement links TRBV18 to TRBJ2-1; perhaps D is TRBD1 or TRBD2 (5 bases each). Trimming removed 1 base at V and 7 bases at J, with 11 bases between. Looked up from germline, CDR1 is KGHSH and CDR2 is LQKENI. This CDR3 is built from 14 residues. The CDR3 loop reads CASSPQGTRNEQFF. The DNA of the CDR3 is TGTGCCAGCTCACCACAGGGGACGAGGAATGAGCAGTTCTTC.

The chain links TRBV6-5 to TRBJ2-7; D gene unclear. V was shortened by 6 bases and J by 4 bases, with 10 bases between the two germline ends. The CDR3 loop spans 12 amino acids. Germline CDR1 reads MNHEY; CDR2 reads SVGAGI. The CDR3 region is CASSRQGYEQYF. The CDR3 nucleotides read TGTGCCAGCAGCCGCCAAGGTTACGAGCAGTACTTC.

The rearrangement joins TRBV5-8 to TRBJ1-3, with D uncertain. V lost 2 bases and J 1 base, leaving 7 bases between the germline ends. This CDR3 contains 14 residues. CDR1 and CDR2 (germline): SGHTS, YDEGEE. The CDR3 sequence: CASSLRASGNTIYF. CDR3 nucleotide sequence: TGTGCCAGCAGCTTAAGGGCGTCTGGAAACACCATATATTTT.

A word on this clone: At one end the junction does not follow the germline gene, possibly because of a read error. V and J are TRBV19 and TRBJ2-7; no reliable D call. There are 12 residues in the CDR3. The germline CDR1 and CDR2 sequences are LNHDA and SQIVND (reference sequence). The CDR3: CASSRTSDEQYF. For the CDR3, the DNA is TGTGCCAGTAGCCGTACCTCCGACGAGCAGTACTTC.

The V and J genes are TRBV24-1 and TRBJ2-3; 11 bases line up with TRBD2. Unmatched junction bases numbered 4, after V lost 5 bases and J lost 4 bases. In germline, CDR1 is KGHDR, CDR2 SFDVKD. The CDR3 runs 15 residues. This CDR3 reads CATSGVAGGPDTQYF. The DNA for the CDR3 is TGTGCCACCAGTGGGGTAGCGGGGGGGCCAGATACGCAGTATTTT.

The chain recombines TRBV5-4 with TRBJ1-1; 9 positions match TRBD1. With V trimmed by 2 bases and J by 7 bases, 3 bases remained unmatched. The CDR3 has 13 residues. From germline, CDR1 is SGHNT and CDR2 YYREEE (reference sequence). The CDR3 sequence: CASSFTGGDEAFF. The CDR3 DNA sequence: TGTGCCAGCAGCTTCACAGGGGGCGATGAAGCTTTCTTT.

This rearrangement joins TRBV3-1 (or the pseudogene TRBV3-2) to TRBJ1-4, with 7 bases fitting TRBD1. V lost 0 bases to trimming and J lost 5 bases; unmatched junction nucleotides: 3. In germline, CDR1 is LGHDT, CDR2 YNNKEL (reference sequence). This CDR3 is built from 15 residues. CDR3 loop: CASSQEGTENEKLFF. The DNA of the CDR3 is TGTGCCAGCAGCCAAGAAGGGACAGAGAATGAAAAACTGTTTTTT.

This chain uses TRBV28 with TRBJ1-1, with unresolved D. Germline V gene lookup returns CDR1 MDHEN and CDR2 SYDVKM. This CDR3 has 12 amino acids. The V gene lost 11 bases and the J gene lost 10 bases, with 20 bases spanning the gap. CDR3 sequence reads: CAYVDPNKGAFF. In DNA, the CDR3 is TGTGCCTATGTTGATCCGAACAAGGGAGCTTTCTTT.

This clone came up once. This chain uses TRBV2 with TRBJ2-3; D may be TRBD2 (5 bases). Germline values: CDR1 SNHLY, CDR2 FYNNEI. The CDR3 loop spans 14 amino acids. Trimming took 7 bases from V and 8 from J, leaving 19 bases between them. CDR3 loop: CASIQTDERGTQYF. Written as DNA, the CDR3 is TGTGCCAGCATTCAGACCGATGAACGGGGTACGCAGTATTTT.

The chain joins TRBV30 to TRBJ1-5, with 8 bases that match TRBD1. The V gene's germline CDR1 is GTSNPN and CDR2 SVGIG (reference sequence). CDR3 size: 16 residues. Trimming removed 0 bases from V and 6 bases from J; junction bases left unmatched: 10. CDR3 in amino acids: CAWSVRGAGGSQPQHF. In DNA form, the CDR3 reads TGTGCCTGGAGTGTAAGGGGGGCAGGGGGCAGTCAGCCCCAGCATTTT.

The gene calls are TRBV9 and TRBJ1-2; D remains ambiguous. The CDR3 is 16 residues long. The germline V gene has CDR1 SGDLS and CDR2 YYNGEE. The V and J ends lost 4 bases and 1 base respectively, with 17 bases between them. In DNA, the CDR3 is TGTGCCAGCAGCCTTAGAGGGATCCAGGATAACTATGGCTACACCTTC. Amino acid sequence: CASSLRGIQDNYGYTF.

V usage is TRBV5-1 and J usage is TRBJ1-2; D may be TRBD1 (6 bases). The CDR3 has 14 residues. V lost 4 bases to trimming and J lost 8 bases, with 18 bases between them. Germline V gene data show CDR1 as SGHRS and CDR2 as YFSETQ. CDR3 loop: CASSKEGGARGYTF. The CDR3 bases are TGCGCCAGCAGCAAGGAGGGGGGCGCCCGGGGCTACACCTTC.

The rearrangement joins TRBV3-1 (or the pseudogene TRBV3-2) to TRBJ1-2; possible D gene TRBD1, 5 bases. Trimming removed 0 bases from V and 4 bases from J, with 9 bases in between. Germline V gives CDR1 LGHDT, CDR2 YNNKEL (reference sequence). CDR3 size: 14 residues. This chain's CDR3 is CASSQDGRGYGYTF. DNA of the CDR3: TGTGCCAGCAGCCAAGATGGGAGGGGCTATGGCTACACCTTC.

The chain has TRBV3-1 (or the pseudogene TRBV3-2) and TRBJ1-3; D remains unclear. V gave up 4 bases and J gave up 1 base, with 14 bases separating them. Germline V lookup: CDR1 LGHDT, CDR2 YNNKEL (reference sequence). CDR3 length equals 16 residues. This CDR3 reads CASSRGGVSSGNTIYF. The DNA for the CDR3 is TGTGCCAGCAGCCGAGGTGGAGTTTCGTCTGGAAACACCATATATTTT.

This clone was recorded only once. The chain links TRBV6-5 to TRBJ2-7; possible D gene TRBD2, 7 bases. The CDR3 covers 16 residues. In germline, CDR1 is MNHEY, CDR2 SVGAGI. With 4 bases removed from V and 3 bases from J, the gap between germline ends came to 19 bases. CDR3 sequence (DNA): TGTGCCAGCAGTTCCCCGAGGGGGGGCCGTAACTACGAGCAGTACTTC. Translated, it gives CASSSPRGGRNYEQYF.

The chain links TRBV18 to TRBJ1-2; maybe TRBD1 (5 bases). Germline V gene lookup returns CDR1 KGHSH and CDR2 LQKENI. The CDR3 runs to 14 residues. Trimming removed 1 base at V and 5 bases at J, with 11 bases between. The CDR3 reads CASSPRGAEYGYTF. The CDR3 region has the DNA TGTGCCAGCTCACCACGAGGGGCCGAGTATGGCTACACCTTC. Full variable domain (missing parts from reference TRBV18 and TRBJ1-2): NAGVMQNPRHLVRRRGQEARLRCSPMKGHSHVYWYRQLPEEGLKFMVYLQKENIIDESGMPKERFSAEFPKEGPSILRIQQVVRGDSAAYFCASSPRGAEYGYTFGSGTRLTVV.